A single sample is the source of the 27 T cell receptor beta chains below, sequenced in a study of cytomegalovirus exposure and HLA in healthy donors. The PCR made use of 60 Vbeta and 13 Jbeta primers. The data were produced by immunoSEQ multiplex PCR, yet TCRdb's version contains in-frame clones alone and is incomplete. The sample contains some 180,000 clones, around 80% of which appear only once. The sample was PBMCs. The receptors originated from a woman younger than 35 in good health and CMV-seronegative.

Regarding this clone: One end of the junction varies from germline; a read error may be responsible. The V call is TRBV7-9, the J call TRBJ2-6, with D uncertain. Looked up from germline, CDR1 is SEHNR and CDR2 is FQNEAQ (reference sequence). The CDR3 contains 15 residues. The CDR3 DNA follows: TGTTCCAGCCCCCCTACTGGCTCTGGGGCCAACGTCCTGACTTTC. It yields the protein CSSPPTGSGANVLTF.

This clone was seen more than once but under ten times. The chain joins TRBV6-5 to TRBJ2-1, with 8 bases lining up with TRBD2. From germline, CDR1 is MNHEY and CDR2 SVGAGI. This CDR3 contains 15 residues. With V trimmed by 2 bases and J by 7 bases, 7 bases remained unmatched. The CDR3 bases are TGTGCCAGCAGTTACGAAACTAGCGGAACGAATGAGCAGTTCTTC. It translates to CASSYETSGTNEQFF.

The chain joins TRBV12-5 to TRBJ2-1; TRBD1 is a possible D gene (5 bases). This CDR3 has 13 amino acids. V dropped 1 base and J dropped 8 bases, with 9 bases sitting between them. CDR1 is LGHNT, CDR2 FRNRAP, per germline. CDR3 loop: CASGLGRGDEQFF. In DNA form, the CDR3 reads TGTGCTAGTGGTTTGGGAAGGGGCGATGAGCAGTTCTTC.

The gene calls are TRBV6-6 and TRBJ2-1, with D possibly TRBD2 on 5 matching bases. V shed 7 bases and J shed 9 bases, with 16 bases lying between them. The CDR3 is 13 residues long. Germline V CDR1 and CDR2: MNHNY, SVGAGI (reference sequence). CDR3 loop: CASKLTPAGEQFF. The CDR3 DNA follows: TGTGCCAGCAAACTCACCCCGGCGGGTGAGCAGTTCTTC.

CDR3 protein: CASSMYQGSGYTF. DNA of the CDR3: TGTGCCAGCAGCATGTACCAGGGTTCTGGCTACACCTTC. The genes are TRBV5-4 and TRBJ1-2, with D possibly TRBD1 on 5 matching bases. Germline V gene sequence: CDR1 SGHNT, CDR2 YYREEE (reference sequence). The CDR3 is 13 residues long. The V and J ends lost 4 bases and 7 bases respectively, with 14 bases between them.

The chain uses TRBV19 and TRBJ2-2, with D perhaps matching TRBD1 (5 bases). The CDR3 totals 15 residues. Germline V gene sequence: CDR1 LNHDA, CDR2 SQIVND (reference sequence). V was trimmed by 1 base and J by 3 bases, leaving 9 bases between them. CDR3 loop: CASSIGDRDTGELFF. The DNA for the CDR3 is TGTGCCAGTAGTATAGGCGACAGAGACACCGGGGAGCTGTTTTTT.

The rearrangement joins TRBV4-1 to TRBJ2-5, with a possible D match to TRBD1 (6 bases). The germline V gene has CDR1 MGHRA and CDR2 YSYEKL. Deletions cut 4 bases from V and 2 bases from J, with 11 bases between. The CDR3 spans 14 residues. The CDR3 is CASSLRTAQETQYF. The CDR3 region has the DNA TGCGCCAGCAGCCTGAGGACAGCGCAAGAGACCCAGTACTTC.

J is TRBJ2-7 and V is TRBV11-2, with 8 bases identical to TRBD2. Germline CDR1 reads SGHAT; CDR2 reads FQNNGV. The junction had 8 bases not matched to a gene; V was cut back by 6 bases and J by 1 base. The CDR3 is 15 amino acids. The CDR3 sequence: CASRRTSRSSYEQYV. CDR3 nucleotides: TGTGCCAGCAGAAGGACTAGCCGATCGTCCTACGAGCAGTACGTC.

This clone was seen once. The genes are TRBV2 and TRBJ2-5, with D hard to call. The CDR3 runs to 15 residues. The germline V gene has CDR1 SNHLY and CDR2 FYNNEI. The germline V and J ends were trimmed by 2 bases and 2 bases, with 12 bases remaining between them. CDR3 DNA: TGTGCCAGCAGTGAAACCCCGGGTCGGCAAGAGACCCAGTACTTC. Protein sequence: CASSETPGRQETQYF.

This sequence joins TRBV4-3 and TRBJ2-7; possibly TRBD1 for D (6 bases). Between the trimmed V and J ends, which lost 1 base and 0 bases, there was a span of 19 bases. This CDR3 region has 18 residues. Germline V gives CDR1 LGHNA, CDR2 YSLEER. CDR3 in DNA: TGCGCCAGCAGCCAAGCGTTCCCGGGACACCCGAGCTCCTACGAGCAGTACTTC. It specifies CASSQAFPGHPSSYEQYF.

The CDR3 DNA reads as TGTGCCAGCAGCCCACTAGCCCTGGCGCAGAACACTGAAGCTTTCTTT. Protein sequence: CASSPLALAQNTEAFF. J is TRBJ1-1 and V is TRBV7-9; D gene unclear. Germline V CDR1 and CDR2: SEHNR, FQNEAQ (reference sequence). The CDR3 runs 16 residues. Trimming left V 5 bases short and J 1 base short, with 17 bases between.

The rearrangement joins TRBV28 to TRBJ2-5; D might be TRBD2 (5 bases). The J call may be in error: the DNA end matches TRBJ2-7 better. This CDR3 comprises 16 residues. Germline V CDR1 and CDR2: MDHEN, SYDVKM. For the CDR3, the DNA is TGTGCCAGCAGTTCCCGTTTAAGAACAGCGGTCAACGAGCAGTACTTC. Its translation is CASSSRLRTAVNEQYF.

The CDR3: CASSEADRVNSPLHF. CDR3 sequence (DNA): TGTGCCAGCAGTGAAGCCGACAGGGTCAATTCACCCCTCCACTTT. The chain links TRBV2 to TRBJ1-6, with TRBD1 matching over 7 bases. The length of the CDR3 is 15 residues. V dropped 0 bases and J dropped 7; count of bases not matched to a gene: 3. The V gene's germline CDR1 is SNHLY and CDR2 FYNNEI.

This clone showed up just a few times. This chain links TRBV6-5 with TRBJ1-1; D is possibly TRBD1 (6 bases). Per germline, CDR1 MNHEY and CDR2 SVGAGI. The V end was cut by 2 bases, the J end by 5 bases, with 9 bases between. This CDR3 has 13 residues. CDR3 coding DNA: TGTGCCAGCAGTTACCCACAGGGAACTGAAGCTTTCTTT. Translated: CASSYPQGTEAFF.

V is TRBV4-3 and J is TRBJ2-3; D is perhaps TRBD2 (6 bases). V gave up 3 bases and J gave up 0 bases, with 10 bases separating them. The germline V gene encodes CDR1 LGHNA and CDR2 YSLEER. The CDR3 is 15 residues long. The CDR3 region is CASSHASGSTDTQYF. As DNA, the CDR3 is TGCGCCAGCAGCCATGCCAGCGGGAGCACAGATACGCAGTATTTT.

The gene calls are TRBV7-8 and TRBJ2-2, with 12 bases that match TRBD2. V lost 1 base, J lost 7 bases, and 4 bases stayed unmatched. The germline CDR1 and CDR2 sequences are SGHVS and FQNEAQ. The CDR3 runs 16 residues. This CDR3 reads CASSLGLAGASGELFF. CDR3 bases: TGTGCCAGCAGCTTAGGACTAGCGGGAGCGAGCGGGGAGCTGTTTTTT.

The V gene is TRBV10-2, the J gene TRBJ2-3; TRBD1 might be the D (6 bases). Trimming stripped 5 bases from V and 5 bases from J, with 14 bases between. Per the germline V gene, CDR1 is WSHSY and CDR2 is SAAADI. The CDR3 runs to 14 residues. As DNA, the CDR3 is TGCGCCAGCAGTCCGGGGACATGGGGAGATACGCAGTATTTT. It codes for CASSPGTWGDTQYF.

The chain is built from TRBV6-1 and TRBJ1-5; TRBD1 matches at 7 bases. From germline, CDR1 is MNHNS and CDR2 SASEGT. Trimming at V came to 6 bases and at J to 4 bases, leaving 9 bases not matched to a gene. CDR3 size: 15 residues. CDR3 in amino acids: CASSGDRVLNQPQHF. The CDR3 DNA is TGTGCCAGCAGCGGTGACAGGGTCTTAAATCAGCCCCAGCATTTT.

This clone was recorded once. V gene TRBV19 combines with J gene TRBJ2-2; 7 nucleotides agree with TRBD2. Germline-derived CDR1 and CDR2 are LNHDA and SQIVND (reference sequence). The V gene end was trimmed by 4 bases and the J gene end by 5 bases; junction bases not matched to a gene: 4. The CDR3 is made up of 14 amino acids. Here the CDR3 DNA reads TGTGCCAGTAGTACGGGAGGTGCAACCGGGGAGCTGTTTTTT. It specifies CASSTGGATGELFF. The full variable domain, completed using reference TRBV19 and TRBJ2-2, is DGGITQSPKYLFRKEGQNVTLSCEQNLNHDAMYWYRQDPGQGLRLIYYSQIVNDFQKGDIAEGYSVSREKKESFPLTVTSAQKNPTAFYLCASSTGGATGELFFGEGSRLTVL.

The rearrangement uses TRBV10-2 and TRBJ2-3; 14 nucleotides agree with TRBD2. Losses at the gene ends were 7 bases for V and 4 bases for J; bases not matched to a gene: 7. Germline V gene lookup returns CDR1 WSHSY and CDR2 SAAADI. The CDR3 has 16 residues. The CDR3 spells CASTGTSGSSADTQYF. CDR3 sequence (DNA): TGCGCCAGCACTGGGACTAGCGGGAGTAGTGCAGATACGCAGTATTTT.

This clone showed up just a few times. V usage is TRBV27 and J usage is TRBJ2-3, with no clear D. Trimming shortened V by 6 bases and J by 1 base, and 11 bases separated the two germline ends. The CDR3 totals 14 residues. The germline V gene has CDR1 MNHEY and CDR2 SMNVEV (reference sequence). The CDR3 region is CASSLNAGTDTQYF. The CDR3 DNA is TGTGCCAGCAGCCTCAACGCGGGCACAGATACGCAGTATTTT.

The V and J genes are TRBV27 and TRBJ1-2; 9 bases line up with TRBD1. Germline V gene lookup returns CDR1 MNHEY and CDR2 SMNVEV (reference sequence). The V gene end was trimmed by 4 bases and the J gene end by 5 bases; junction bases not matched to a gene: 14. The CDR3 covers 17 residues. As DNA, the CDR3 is TGTGCCAGCAGTTCACCGTCCGCAAGGACAGGGGAGTATGGCTACACCTTC. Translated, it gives CASSSPSARTGEYGYTF.

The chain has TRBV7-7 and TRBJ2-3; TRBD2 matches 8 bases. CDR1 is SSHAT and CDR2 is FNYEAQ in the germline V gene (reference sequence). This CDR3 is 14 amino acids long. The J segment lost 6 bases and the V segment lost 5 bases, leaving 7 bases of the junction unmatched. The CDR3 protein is CASSPMGLEDTQYF. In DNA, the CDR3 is TGTGCCAGCAGCCCGATGGGACTAGAGGATACGCAGTATTTT.

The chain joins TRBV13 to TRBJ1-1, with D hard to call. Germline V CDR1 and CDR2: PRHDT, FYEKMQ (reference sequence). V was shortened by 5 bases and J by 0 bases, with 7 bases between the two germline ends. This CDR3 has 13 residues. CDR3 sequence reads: CASSAYLNTEAFF. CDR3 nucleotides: TGTGCCAGCAGCGCCTATCTGAACACTGAAGCTTTCTTT.

The CDR3 bases are TGTGCCAGCAGAAAGACAGTCCTTAATGAGCAGTTCTTC. It codes for CASRKTVLNEQFF. The V gene is TRBV6-5, the J gene TRBJ2-1; perhaps TRBD1 as D (5 bases). This CDR3 region has 13 residues. V lost 6 bases to trimming and J lost 7 bases, with 13 bases between them. CDR1 MNHEY and CDR2 SVGAGI come from the germline V gene.

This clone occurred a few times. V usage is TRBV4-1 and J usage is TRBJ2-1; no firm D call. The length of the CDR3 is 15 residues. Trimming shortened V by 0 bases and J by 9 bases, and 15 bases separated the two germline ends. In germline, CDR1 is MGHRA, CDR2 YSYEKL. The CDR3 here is CASSQELRLALEQFF. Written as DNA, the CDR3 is TGCGCCAGCAGCCAAGAGTTGCGGCTGGCCCTTGAGCAGTTCTTC.

The CDR3 reads CASSLVRGRDTQYF. Here the CDR3 DNA reads TGTGCCAGCAGCTTAGTAAGAGGGCGAGATACGCAGTATTTT. The chain combines TRBV7-9 with TRBJ2-3, with a possible D match to TRBD2 (5 bases). The germline V and J ends were trimmed by 1 base and 5 bases, with 10 bases remaining between them. The CDR3 runs 14 residues. CDR1 SEHNR and CDR2 FQNEAQ come from the germline V gene (reference sequence).